This is a list of T cell receptor beta chains from one sample in a study of cytomegalovirus exposure and HLA in healthy donors. TCRdb's table, derived via immunoSEQ multiplex PCR, lists solely in-frame clones and lacks some. The data hold over 120,000 clones, with approximately 86% observed a single time. The specimen was PBMCs. These receptors all stem from a man aged 18-30 years in good health and CMV-seropositive. The CDR3 runs from the conserved cysteine through the conserved F or W. The order of the fields is D gene, clone size, V gene, J gene, CDR3 DNA, CDR3 protein. D genes are given only for firm matches. Not all rows give a size; the values are once, few, many and, for expanded clones, a class.

D gene: TRBD1; clone size: NA; V gene: TRBV28; J gene: TRBJ1-5; CDR3 DNA: TGTGCCAGCAGTCTTACTCAGGGGGCCCTTTCTTCGTATAGCAATCAGCCCCAGCATTTT; CDR3 protein: CASSLTQGALSSYSNQPQHF
D gene: TRBD1; clone size: NA; V gene: TRBV5-4; J gene: TRBJ2-5; CDR3 DNA: TGTGCCAGCAGCTTAGTGACCGGGACAGGGGGTGAGACCCAGTACTTC; CDR3 protein: CASSLVTGTGGETQYF
D gene: NA; clone size: few; V gene: TRBV6-1; J gene: TRBJ1-1; CDR3 DNA: TGTGCCAGCAGTGAAGCGGGGTCGGGAGGCACTGAAGCTTTCTTT; CDR3 protein: CASSEAGSGGTEAFF
D gene: TRBD1; clone size: few; V gene: TRBV19; J gene: TRBJ1-5; CDR3 DNA: TGTGCCAGTAGTACCGGACAGGGGGGGATCCAGCCCCAGCATTTT; CDR3 protein: CASSTGQGGIQPQHF
D gene: TRBD1; clone size: few; V gene: TRBV2; J gene: TRBJ2-7; CDR3 DNA: TGTGCCAGCGGAAGGACAGGGGTCTCCTCCTACGAGCAGTACTTC; CDR3 protein: CASGRTGVSSYEQYF
D gene: NA; clone size: once; V gene: TRBV6-1; J gene: TRBJ1-5; CDR3 DNA: TGTGCCAGCAGTGAAGGTCCAGGGGCGAGCAATCAGCCCCAGCATTTT; CDR3 protein: CASSEGPGASNQPQHF
D gene: NA; clone size: once; V gene: TRBV15; J gene: TRBJ1-1; CDR3 DNA: TGTGCCACCAGCAGACAACAGGGAGGGACTGAAGCTTTCTTT; CDR3 protein: CATSRQQGGTEAFF
D gene: NA; clone size: NA; V gene: TRBV7-9; J gene: TRBJ2-1; CDR3 DNA: TGTGCCAGCAGCTTTCCTTACAATGAGCAGTTCTTC; CDR3 protein: CASSFPYNEQFF
D gene: NA; clone size: NA; V gene: TRBV19; J gene: TRBJ1-3; CDR3 DNA: TGTGCCAGTAGCGATTCAGGGGAGGGCTCTGGAAACACCATATATTTT; CDR3 protein: CASSDSGEGSGNTIYF
D gene: NA; clone size: NA; V gene: TRBV18; J gene: TRBJ1-5; CDR3 DNA: TGTGCCAGCTCACCACCTTCGTCAGGGCCCCAGCATTTT; CDR3 protein: CASSPPSSGPQHF
D gene: NA; clone size: once; V gene: TRBV4-1; J gene: TRBJ2-3; CDR3 DNA: TGCGCCAGCAGCCCGAGACTCTCAGATACGCAGTATTTT; CDR3 protein: CASSPRLSDTQYF
D gene: NA; clone size: NA; V gene: TRBV6-1; J gene: TRBJ2-1; CDR3 DNA: TGTGCCAGCAGTGGAGATATTAGCGGCCAATCCTACAATGAGCAGTTCTTC; CDR3 protein: CASSGDISGQSYNEQFF
D gene: NA; clone size: NA; V gene: TRBV10-2; J gene: TRBJ2-3; CDR3 DNA: TGCGCCACCGAAAACAGGATTAGCACAGATACGCAGTATTTT; CDR3 protein: CATENRISTDTQYF
D gene: TRBD2; clone size: NA; V gene: TRBV14; J gene: TRBJ2-1; CDR3 DNA: TGTGCCAGCAGCCAAGATCGGGAACTAGCGGGGGGGAATTACAATGAGCAGTTCTTC; CDR3 protein: CASSQDRELAGGNYNEQFF
D gene: NA; clone size: NA; V gene: TRBV7-3; J gene: TRBJ2-1; CDR3 DNA: TGTGCCAGCAGCTTAGTGGTTAGCTCCTACAATGAGCAGTTCTTC; CDR3 protein: CASSLVVSSYNEQFF
D gene: NA; clone size: NA; V gene: TRBV4-1; J gene: TRBJ2-1; CDR3 DNA: TGCGCCAGCAGCCAAGAGCACTCGACTACGTACAATGAGCAGTTCTTC; CDR3 protein: CASSQEHSTTYNEQFF
D gene: NA; clone size: NA; V gene: TRBV11-2; J gene: TRBJ1-1; CDR3 DNA: TGTGCCAGCAGCCTGCGGGGTGAAGCTTTCTTT; CDR3 protein: CASSLRGEAFF
D gene: TRBD2; clone size: once; V gene: TRBV5-1; J gene: TRBJ2-1; CDR3 DNA: TGCGCCAGCAGCTTTATAGCGGGTTCCTCCTACAATGAGCAGTTCTTC; CDR3 protein: CASSFIAGSSYNEQFF
D gene: NA; clone size: NA; V gene: TRBV10-3; J gene: TRBJ1-2; CDR3 DNA: TGTGCCATCAGTGAGTCGGCGGATGGCTACACCTTC; CDR3 protein: CAISESADGYTF
D gene: TRBD1; clone size: NA; V gene: TRBV4-1; J gene: TRBJ1-2; CDR3 DNA: TGCGCCAGCAGCCAATCCCCGACAGGGAAAGGGGACTATGGCTACACCTTC; CDR3 protein: CASSQSPTGKGDYGYTF
D gene: TRBD2; clone size: NA; V gene: TRBV10-2; J gene: TRBJ2-1; CDR3 DNA: TGCGCCAGCAGTGAGGGAACTAGCGTAAACAATGAGCAGTTCTTC; CDR3 protein: CASSEGTSVNNEQFF
D gene: NA; clone size: NA; V gene: TRBV30; J gene: TRBJ2-2; CDR3 DNA: TGTGCCTGGAGTGTACTTGGGAACACCGGGGAGCTGTTTTTT; CDR3 protein: CAWSVLGNTGELFF